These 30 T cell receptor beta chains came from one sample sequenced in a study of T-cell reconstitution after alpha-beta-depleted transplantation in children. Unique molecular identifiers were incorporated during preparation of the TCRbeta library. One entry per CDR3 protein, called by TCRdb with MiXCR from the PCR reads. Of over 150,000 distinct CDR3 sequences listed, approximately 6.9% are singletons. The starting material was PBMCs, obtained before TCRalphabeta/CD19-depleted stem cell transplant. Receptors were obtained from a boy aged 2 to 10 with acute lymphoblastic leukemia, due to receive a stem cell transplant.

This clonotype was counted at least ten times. The CDR3 reads CASSSSAGEGGYGYTF. The CDR3, as DNA: TGTGCCAGCAGCTCCTCTGCTGGGGAAGGGGGATATGGCTACACCTTC. This chain uses TRBV7-9 with TRBJ1-2, with TRBD1 as a possible D gene (6 bases). The CDR3 runs 16 residues. Germline V gene data show CDR1 as SEHNR and CDR2 as FQNEAQ (reference sequence). The V and J ends lost 4 bases and 5 bases respectively, with 20 bases between them.

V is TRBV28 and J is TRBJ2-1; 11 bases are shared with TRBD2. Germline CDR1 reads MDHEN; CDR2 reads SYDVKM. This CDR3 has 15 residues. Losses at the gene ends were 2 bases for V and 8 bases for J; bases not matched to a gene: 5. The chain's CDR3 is CASSLGTSGGDEQFF. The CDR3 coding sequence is TGTGCCAGCAGTTTAGGGACTAGCGGAGGCGATGAGCAGTTCTTC.

In DNA form, the CDR3 reads TGTGCCAGCAGTGAAATCGGGCTAGCGGGGGGTTCCACAGATACGCAGTATTTT. This codes for CASSEIGLAGGSTDTQYF. V usage is TRBV2 and J usage is TRBJ2-3, with 11 bases identical to TRBD2. The length of the CDR3 is 18 residues. Germline assignment: CDR1 SNHLY and CDR2 FYNNEI. V was pared by 2 bases and J by 2 bases, with 9 bases of the junction left unmatched.

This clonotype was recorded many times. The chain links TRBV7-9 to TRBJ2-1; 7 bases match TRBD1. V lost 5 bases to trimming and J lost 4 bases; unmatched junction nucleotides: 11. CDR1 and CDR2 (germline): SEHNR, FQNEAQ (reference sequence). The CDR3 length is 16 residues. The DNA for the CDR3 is TGTGCCAGCAGCCTACCCACAGGGGAATCATACAATGAGCAGTTCTTC. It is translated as CASSLPTGESYNEQFF.

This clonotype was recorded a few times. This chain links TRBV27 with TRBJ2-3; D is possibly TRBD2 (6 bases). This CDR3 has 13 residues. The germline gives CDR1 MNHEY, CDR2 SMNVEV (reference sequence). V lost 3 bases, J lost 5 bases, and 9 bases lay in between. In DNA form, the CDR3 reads TGTGCCAGCAGTTTGTCGGGGGAAGATACGCAGTATTTT. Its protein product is CASSLSGEDTQYF.

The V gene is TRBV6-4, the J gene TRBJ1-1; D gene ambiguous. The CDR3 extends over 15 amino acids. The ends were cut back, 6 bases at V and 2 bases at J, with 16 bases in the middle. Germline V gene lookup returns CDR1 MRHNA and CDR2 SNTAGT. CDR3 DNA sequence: TGTGCCAGCAGCGTTGACCCCGTGCTCAACACTGAAGCTTTCTTT. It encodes CASSVDPVLNTEAFF.

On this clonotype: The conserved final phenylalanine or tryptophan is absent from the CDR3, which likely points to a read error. The CDR3 reads CASSPTGPFAGANEQFS. The CDR3 nucleotides read TGTGCCAGCAGTCCGACCGGGCCTTTTGCGGGCGCTAATGAGCAGTTCTCC. The rearrangement links TRBV28 to TRBJ2-1, with D perhaps matching TRBD2 (5 bases). Trimming pared 5 bases from V and 7 bases from J, leaving 24 bases between. The CDR3 loop spans 17 amino acids. Looked up from germline, CDR1 is MDHEN and CDR2 is SYDVKM.

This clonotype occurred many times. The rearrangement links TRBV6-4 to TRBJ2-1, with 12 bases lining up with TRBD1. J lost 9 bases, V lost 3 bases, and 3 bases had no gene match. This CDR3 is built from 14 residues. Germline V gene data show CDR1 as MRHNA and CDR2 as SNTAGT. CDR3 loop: CASSEGTGGGEQFF. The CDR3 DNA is TGTGCCAGCAGTGAAGGGACAGGGGGCGGTGAGCAGTTCTTC.

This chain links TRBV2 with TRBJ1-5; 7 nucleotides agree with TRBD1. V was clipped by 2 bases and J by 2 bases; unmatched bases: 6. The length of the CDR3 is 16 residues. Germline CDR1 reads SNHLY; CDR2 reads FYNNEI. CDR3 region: CASSERGLGGNQPQHF. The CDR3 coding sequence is TGTGCCAGCAGTGAAAGGGGGCTCGGTGGCAATCAGCCCCAGCATTTT. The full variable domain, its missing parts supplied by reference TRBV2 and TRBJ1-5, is EPEVTQTPSHQVTQMGQEVILRCVPISNHLYFYWYRQILGQKVEFLVSFYNNEISEKSEIFDDQFSVERPDGSNFTLKIRSTKLEDSAMYFCASSERGLGGNQPQHFGDGTRLSIL.

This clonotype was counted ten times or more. The CDR3 DNA sequence: TGTGCCAGCAAAAATGAGCGAAAGGCCCTCCAAGAGACCCAGTACTTC. Protein: CASKNERKALQETQYF. This sequence joins TRBV6-5 and TRBJ2-5, with D uncertain. Trimming removed 7 bases from V and 1 base from J, with 19 bases in between. The germline CDR1 and CDR2 sequences are MNHEY and SVGAGI. CDR3 length: 16 residues.

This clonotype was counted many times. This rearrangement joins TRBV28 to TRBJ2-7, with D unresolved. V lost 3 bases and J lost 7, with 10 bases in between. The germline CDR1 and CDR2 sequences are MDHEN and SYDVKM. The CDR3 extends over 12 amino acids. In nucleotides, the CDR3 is TGTGCCAGCAGTTTCTCTATCGCAGAGCAGTACTTC. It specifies CASSFSIAEQYF.

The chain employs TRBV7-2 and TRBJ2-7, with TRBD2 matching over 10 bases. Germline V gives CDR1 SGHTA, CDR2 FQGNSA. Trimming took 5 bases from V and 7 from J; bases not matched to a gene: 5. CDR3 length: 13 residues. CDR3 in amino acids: CASSPGLATEQYF. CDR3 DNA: TGTGCCAGCAGCCCGGGACTAGCGACTGAGCAGTACTTC.

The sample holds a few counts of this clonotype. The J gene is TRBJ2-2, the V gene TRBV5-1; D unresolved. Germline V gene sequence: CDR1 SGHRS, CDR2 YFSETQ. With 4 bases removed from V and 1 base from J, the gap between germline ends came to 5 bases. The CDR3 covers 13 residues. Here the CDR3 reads CASSPENTGELFF. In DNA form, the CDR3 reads TGCGCCAGCAGCCCGGAGAACACCGGGGAGCTGTTTTTT.

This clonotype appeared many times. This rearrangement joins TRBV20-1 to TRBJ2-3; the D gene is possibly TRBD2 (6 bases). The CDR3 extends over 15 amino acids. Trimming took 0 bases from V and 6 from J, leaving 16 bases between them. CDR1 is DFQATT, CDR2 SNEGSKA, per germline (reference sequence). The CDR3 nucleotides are TGCAGTGCTAGAGATCTACGCGGGGTAGATGATACGCAGTATTTT. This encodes CSARDLRGVDDTQYF.

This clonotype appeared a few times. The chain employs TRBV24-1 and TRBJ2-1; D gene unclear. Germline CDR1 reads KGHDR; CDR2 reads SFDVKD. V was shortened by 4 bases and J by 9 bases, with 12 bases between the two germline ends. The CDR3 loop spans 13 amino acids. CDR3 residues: CATSEVDLGEQFF. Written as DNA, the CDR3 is TGTGCCACCAGTGAGGTGGACCTCGGTGAGCAGTTCTTC.

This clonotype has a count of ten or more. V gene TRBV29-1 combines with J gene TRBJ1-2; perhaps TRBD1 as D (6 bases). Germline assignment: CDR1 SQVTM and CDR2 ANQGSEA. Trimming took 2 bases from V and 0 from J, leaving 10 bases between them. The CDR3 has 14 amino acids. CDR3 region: CSVEQGYPNYGYTF. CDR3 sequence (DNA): TGCAGCGTTGAACAGGGGTATCCTAACTATGGCTACACCTTC. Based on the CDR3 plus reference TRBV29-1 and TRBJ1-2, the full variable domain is SAVISQKPSRDICQRGTSLTIQCQVDSQVTMMFWYRQQPGQSLTLIATANQGSEATYESGFVIDKFPISRPNLTFSTLTVSNMSPEDSSIYLCSVEQGYPNYGYTFGSGTRLTVV.

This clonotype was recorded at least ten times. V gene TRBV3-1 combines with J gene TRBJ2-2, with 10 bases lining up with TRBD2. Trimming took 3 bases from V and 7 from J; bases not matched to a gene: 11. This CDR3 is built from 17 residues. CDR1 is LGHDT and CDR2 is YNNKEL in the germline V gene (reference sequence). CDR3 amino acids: CASSHPSGGATDGELFF. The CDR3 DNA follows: TGTGCCAGCAGCCATCCCAGCGGGGGGGCAACAGACGGGGAGCTGTTTTTT.

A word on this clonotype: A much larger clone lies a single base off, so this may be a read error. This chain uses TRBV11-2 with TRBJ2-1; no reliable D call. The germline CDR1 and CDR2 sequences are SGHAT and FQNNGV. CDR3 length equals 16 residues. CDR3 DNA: TGTGCCAGCAGCTCGGTCTCAGGAGTGGGCTACTATGAGCAGTTCTTC. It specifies CASSSVSGVGYYEQFF. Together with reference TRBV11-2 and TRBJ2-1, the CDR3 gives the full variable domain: EAGVAQSPRYKIIEKRQSVAFWCNPISGHATLYWYQQILGQGPKLLIQFQNNGVVDDSQLPKDRFSAERLKGVDSTLKIQPAKLEDSAVYLCASSSVSGVGYYEQFFGPGTRLTVL.

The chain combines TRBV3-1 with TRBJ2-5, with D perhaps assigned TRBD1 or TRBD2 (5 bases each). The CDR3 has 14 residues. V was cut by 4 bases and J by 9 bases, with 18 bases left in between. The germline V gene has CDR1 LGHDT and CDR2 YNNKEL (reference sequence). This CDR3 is CASSLPREGPAQYF. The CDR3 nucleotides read TGTGCCAGCAGCCTCCCAAGAGAGGGGCCGGCCCAGTACTTC.

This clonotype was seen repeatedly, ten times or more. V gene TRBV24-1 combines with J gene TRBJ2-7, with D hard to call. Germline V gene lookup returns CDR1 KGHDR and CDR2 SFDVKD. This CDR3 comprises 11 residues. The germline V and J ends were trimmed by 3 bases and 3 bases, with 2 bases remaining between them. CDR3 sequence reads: CATSDSYEQYF. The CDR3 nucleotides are TGTGCCACCAGTGATAGCTACGAGCAGTACTTC.

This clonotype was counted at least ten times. The CDR3 sequence is CASSQERRGSANTGELFF. CDR3 in DNA: TGCGCCAGCAGCCAAGAAAGAAGGGGAAGCGCGAACACCGGGGAGCTGTTTTTT. The chain links TRBV4-3 to TRBJ2-2, with D tentatively TRBD1 (5 bases). V was trimmed by 0 bases and J by 0 bases, leaving 14 bases between them. From germline, CDR1 is LGHNA and CDR2 YSLEER. The CDR3 extends over 18 amino acids.

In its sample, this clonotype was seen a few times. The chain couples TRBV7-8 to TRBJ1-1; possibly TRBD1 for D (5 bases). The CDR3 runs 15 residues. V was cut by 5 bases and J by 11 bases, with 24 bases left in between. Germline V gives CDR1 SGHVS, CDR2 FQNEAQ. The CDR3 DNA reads TGTGCCAGCAGCCCGAGGGACTTATCTGCCTCGAGGGCTTTCTTT. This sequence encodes CASSPRDLSASRAFF.

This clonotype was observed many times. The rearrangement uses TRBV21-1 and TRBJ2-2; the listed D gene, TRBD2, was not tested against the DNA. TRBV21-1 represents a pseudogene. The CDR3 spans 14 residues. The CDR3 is CASSNGGPSRELFF. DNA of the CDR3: TGTGCCAGCAGCAACGGAGGACCCAGCCGGGAGCTGTTTTTT.

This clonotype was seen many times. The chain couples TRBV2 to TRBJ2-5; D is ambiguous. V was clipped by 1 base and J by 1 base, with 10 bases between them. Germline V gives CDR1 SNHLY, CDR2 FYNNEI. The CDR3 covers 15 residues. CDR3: CASSEDGRIQETQYF. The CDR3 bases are TGTGCCAGCAGTGAAGATGGACGGATCCAAGAGACCCAGTACTTC.

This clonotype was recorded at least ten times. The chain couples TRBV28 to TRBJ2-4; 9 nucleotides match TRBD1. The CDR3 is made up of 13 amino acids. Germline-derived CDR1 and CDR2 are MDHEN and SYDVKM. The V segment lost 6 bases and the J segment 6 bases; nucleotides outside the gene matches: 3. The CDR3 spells CASRGQGLNIQYF. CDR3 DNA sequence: TGTGCCAGCAGAGGACAGGGGTTAAACATTCAGTACTTC. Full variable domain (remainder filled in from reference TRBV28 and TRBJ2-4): DVKVTQSSRYLVKRTGEKVFLECVQDMDHENMFWYRQDPGLGLRLIYFSYDVKMKEKGDIPEGYSVSREKKERFSLILESASTNQTSMYLCASRGQGLNIQYFGAGTRLSVL.

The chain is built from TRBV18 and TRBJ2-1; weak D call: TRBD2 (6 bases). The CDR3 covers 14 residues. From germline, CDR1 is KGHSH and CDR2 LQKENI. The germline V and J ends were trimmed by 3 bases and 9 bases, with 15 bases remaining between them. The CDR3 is CASSPPTSRGEQFF. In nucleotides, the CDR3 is TGTGCCAGCTCACCCCCGACTAGTAGAGGTGAGCAGTTCTTC.

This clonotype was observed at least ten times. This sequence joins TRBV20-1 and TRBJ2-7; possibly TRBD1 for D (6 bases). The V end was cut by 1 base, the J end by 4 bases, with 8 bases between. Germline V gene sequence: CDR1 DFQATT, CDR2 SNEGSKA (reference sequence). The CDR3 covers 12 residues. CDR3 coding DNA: TGCAGTGCTAGAGCAGGGGATTACGAGCAGTACTTC. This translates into CSARAGDYEQYF.

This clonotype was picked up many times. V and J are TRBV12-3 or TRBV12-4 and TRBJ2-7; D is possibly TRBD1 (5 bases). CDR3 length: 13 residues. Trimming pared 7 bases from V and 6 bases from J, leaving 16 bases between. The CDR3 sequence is CASTFRGLGEQYF. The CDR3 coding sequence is TGTGCCAGCACCTTTAGGGGCCTGGGCGAGCAGTACTTC.

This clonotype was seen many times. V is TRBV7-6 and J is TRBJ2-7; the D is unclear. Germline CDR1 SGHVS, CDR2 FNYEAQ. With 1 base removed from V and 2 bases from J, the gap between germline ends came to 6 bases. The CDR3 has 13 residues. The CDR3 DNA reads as TGTGCCAGCAGCTTAGGAAATACCTACGAGCAGTACTTC. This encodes CASSLGNTYEQYF.

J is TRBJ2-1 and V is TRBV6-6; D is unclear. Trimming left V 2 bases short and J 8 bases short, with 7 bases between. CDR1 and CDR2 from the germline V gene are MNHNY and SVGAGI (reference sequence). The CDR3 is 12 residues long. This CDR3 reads CASSYGLYEQFF. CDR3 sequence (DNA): TGTGCCAGCAGTTACGGGCTTTATGAGCAGTTCTTC.